The clone carrying this TCR beta chain was recorded many times. Its antigen is not identified. This entry belongs to a study of CD8 T cells in ankylosing spondylitis. Study-wide points: Researchers report that disease-linked clones proved CD8+ and relatively rare in peripheral blood. Among TCR beta sequences, a motif of 7 to 9 highly homologous variants appeared characteristic of ankylosing spondylitis blood. The clones that were linked to disease were reported to be significantly enriched in matched synovial fluid samples from ankylosing spondylitis patients.

The CDR3 sequence is 14 residues long. CDR1 and CDR2 (germline): MNHNS, SASEGT. The V and J ends lost 6 bases and 9 bases respectively, with 18 bases between them. By quantitative 5'-RACE with molecular barcodes, the TCR beta libraries were made. Using its own MiXCR run on the 5' RACE reads, TCRdb lists one record per CDR3 protein. Of 84,000 or so distinct CDR3 sequences in the sample, around 25% were seen once. This sequence originates from a male donor with ankylosing spondylitis or in good health (not recorded which). This sequence joins TRBV6-1 and TRBJ1-5; D ambiguous. The sequenced sample consisted of blood, either unsorted or a sorted T cell fraction (not recorded which). The CDR3 is CASSTSGRLGPQHF. CDR3 nucleotide sequence: TGTGCCAGCAGCACCTCGGGCCGTTTAGGGCCCCAGCATTTT.